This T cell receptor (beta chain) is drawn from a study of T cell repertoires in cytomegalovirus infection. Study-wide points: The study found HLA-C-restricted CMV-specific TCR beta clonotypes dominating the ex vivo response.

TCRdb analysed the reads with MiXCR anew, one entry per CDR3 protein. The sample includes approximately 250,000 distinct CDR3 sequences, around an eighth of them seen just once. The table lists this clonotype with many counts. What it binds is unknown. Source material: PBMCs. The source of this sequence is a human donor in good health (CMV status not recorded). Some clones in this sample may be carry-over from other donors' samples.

In DNA form, the CDR3 reads TGTGCCATCAGGAGGGACATCTCTGGAAACACCATATATTTT. Protein sequence: CAIRRDISGNTIYF. The chain joins TRBV10-3 to TRBJ1-3, with D possibly matching TRBD1 (6 bases). Trimming cost V 6 bases and J 0 bases, with 9 bases left between them. The germline gives CDR1 ENHRY, CDR2 SYGVKD. The CDR3 length is 14 residues.